A single sample gave rise to the 17 T cell receptor beta chains below, sequenced in a study of blood T cell repertoires in COVID-19 (dated by TCRdb to the early 2020s). Library creation used the immunoSEQ multiplex PCR assay. Held by TCRdb, this immuneACCESS table contains in-frame sequences only and omits some clones. Under half of the omission traces to an unresolved V gene where checked; the cause of the rest is unknown. This sample holds approximately 220,000 clones; approximately 85% were observed only once. Jointly, the top ten make up around 3% of the sample. Sequenced material: peripheral blood. The source is a man aged 50-59 years who had recovered from COVID-19.

The CDR3, as DNA: TGTGCCAGCAGCTTAGGTGGGACAGGAACCTACAATGAGCAGTTCTTC. Translation: CASSLGGTGTYNEQFF. The gene calls are TRBV11-3 and TRBJ2-1; 8 bases align to TRBD1. Germline CDR1 is SGHNT and CDR2 is YENEEA. V was pared by 1 base and J by 2 bases, with 4 bases of the junction left unmatched. The CDR3 contains 16 residues.

The V gene is TRBV9, the J gene TRBJ2-5; 7 positions agree with TRBD1. V lost 4 bases, J lost 1 base, and 4 bases stayed unmatched. The CDR3 is made up of 14 amino acids. Germline V gene lookup returns CDR1 SGDLS and CDR2 YYNGEE. The CDR3 region has the DNA TGTGCCAGCAGCCCTCGGACAGGCCAAGAGACCCAGTACTTC. This encodes CASSPRTGQETQYF.

The chain carries TRBV6-5 and TRBJ2-2; a weak D match, TRBD2 (5 bases). The CDR3 extends over 16 amino acids. The germline V gene has CDR1 MNHEY and CDR2 SVGAGI. Trimming shortened V by 2 bases and J by 6 bases, and 16 bases separated the two germline ends. DNA of the CDR3: TGTGCCAGCAGTTACATGTTGCCTAGCAGCGCCGGGGAGCTGTTTTTT. Protein product: CASSYMLPSSAGELFF.

V usage is TRBV7-9 and J usage is TRBJ1-3, with D tentatively TRBD1 (6 bases). The V and J ends lost 5 bases and 0 bases respectively, with 20 bases between them. Germline V lookup: CDR1 SEHNR, CDR2 FQNEAQ (reference sequence). This CDR3 has 18 residues. The CDR3 here is CASSPLGRGPGSGNTIYF. The CDR3 DNA reads as TGTGCCAGCAGCCCCTTGGGCAGGGGACCTGGCTCTGGAAACACCATATATTTT.

This chain links TRBV7-9 with TRBJ2-1, with 8 nucleotides matching TRBD2. J gave up 12 bases and V 4 bases, and 11 bases lay outside the gene matches. CDR1 and CDR2 (germline): SEHNR, FQNEAQ (reference sequence). This CDR3 comprises 14 residues. The CDR3: CASSSTGTSSPQFF. The CDR3 DNA follows: TGTGCCAGCAGCTCGACCGGGACTAGTTCCCCGCAGTTCTTC. The whole variable domain, filled in from reference TRBV7-9 and TRBJ2-1, reads DTGVSQNPRHKITKRGQNVTFRCDPISEHNRLYWYRQTLGQGPEFLTYFQNEAQLEKSRLLSDRFSAERPKGSFSTLEIQRTEQGDSAMYLCASSSTGTSSPQFFGPGTRLTVL.

The gene calls are TRBV28 and TRBJ1-1; no firm D call. This CDR3 contains 11 residues. Germline-derived CDR1 and CDR2 are MDHEN and SYDVKM. The V gene lost 6 bases and the J gene lost 3 bases, with 5 bases spanning the gap. CDR3: CASRSDTEAFF. In DNA, the CDR3 is TGTGCCAGCAGGAGTGACACTGAAGCTTTCTTT.

The V gene is TRBV3-1 (or the pseudogene TRBV3-2), the J gene TRBJ2-7; 7 bases fit TRBD1. The germline V gene encodes CDR1 LGHDT and CDR2 YNNKEL (reference sequence). The CDR3 sequence is 15 residues long. V was clipped by 3 bases and J by 4 bases; unmatched bases: 9. In nucleotides, the CDR3 is TGTGCCAGCAGCCAGGTTTTCTCGACAGGGTACGAGCAGTACTTC. Protein sequence: CASSQVFSTGYEQYF.

This chain joins TRBV6-6 and TRBJ2-3; 7 bases match TRBD2. V lost 5 bases to trimming and J lost 3 bases; unmatched junction nucleotides: 8. This CDR3 spans 15 amino acids. The germline CDR1 and CDR2 sequences are MNHNY and SVGAGI (reference sequence). The chain's CDR3 is CASSTGGRRTDTQYF. For the CDR3, the DNA is TGTGCCAGCAGTACGGGCGGGAGACGGACAGATACGCAGTATTTT.

The V gene is TRBV2, the J gene TRBJ2-1; 13 bases fit TRBD2. Looked up from germline, CDR1 is SNHLY and CDR2 is FYNNEI. V shed 4 bases and J 12 bases; nucleotides not matched to a gene: 9. There are 15 residues in the CDR3. CDR3 protein: CASSVSGLAGARQFF. The CDR3 DNA reads as TGTGCCAGCAGTGTGTCTGGACTAGCGGGAGCACGGCAGTTCTTC.

The V and J genes are TRBV19 and TRBJ1-2; maybe TRBD1 (5 bases). V was cut by 5 bases and J by 4 bases, with 23 bases left in between. The CDR3 has 17 amino acids. Germline CDR1 reads LNHDA; CDR2 reads SQIVND (reference sequence). The CDR3: CASSRREQASVGYGYTF. The CDR3 bases are TGTGCCAGTAGTCGTAGGGAACAGGCCTCGGTCGGCTATGGCTACACCTTC.

The chain is built from TRBV9 and TRBJ2-5; 13 bases agree with TRBD2. The junction had 8 bases not matched to a gene; V was cut back by 4 bases and J by 5 bases. CDR1 SGDLS and CDR2 YYNGEE come from the germline V gene. The CDR3 contains 16 residues. CDR3 protein: CASSPGGLAGVETQYF. The CDR3 DNA sequence: TGTGCCAGCAGCCCAGGAGGACTAGCGGGAGTTGAGACCCAGTACTTC. The complete variable domain, with remaining parts taken from reference TRBV9 and TRBJ2-5, reads DSGVTQTPKHLITATGQRVTLRCSPRSGDLSVYWYQQSLDQGLQFLIQYYNGEERAKGNILERFSAQQFPDLHSELNLSSLELGDSALYFCASSPGGLAGVETQYFGPGTRLLVL.

The V gene is TRBV12-3 or TRBV12-4, the J gene TRBJ2-7; tentatively, D is TRBD1 (6 bases). The CDR3 spans 13 residues. Trimming took off 7 bases at V and 0 bases at J, with 10 bases between the two ends. The CDR3, as DNA: TGTGCCAGCATGGACAGAAACTCCTACGAGCAGTACTTC. This translates into CASMDRNSYEQYF.

This clone was recorded only once. The chain recombines TRBV3-1 (or the pseudogene TRBV3-2) with TRBJ2-3, with TRBD1 identical over 7 bases. V was pared by 8 bases and J by 3 bases, with 5 bases of the junction left unmatched. Germline loops: CDR1 LGHDT, CDR2 YNNKEL (reference sequence). The CDR3 sequence is 13 residues long. CDR3 nucleotides: TGTGCCAGCCAAATCAGGGGGACAGATACGCAGTATTTT. This gives the protein CASQIRGTDTQYF.

The V and J genes are TRBV30 and TRBJ2-1, with D possibly TRBD1 on 5 matching bases. There are 14 residues in the CDR3. Germline V CDR1 and CDR2: GTSNPN, SVGIG (reference sequence). The ends were cut back, 4 bases at V and 8 bases at J, with 18 bases in the middle. The CDR3 here is CAWTGWGDGDEQFF. CDR3 nucleotides: TGTGCCTGGACAGGGTGGGGTGATGGCGATGAGCAGTTCTTC. Looking up the rest from reference TRBV30 and TRBJ2-1 gives the full variable domain: SQTIHQWPATLVQPVGSPLSLECTVEGTSNPNLYWYRQAAGRGLQLLFYSVGIGQISSEVPQNLSASRPQDRQFILSSKKLLLSDSGFYLCAWTGWGDGDEQFFGPGTRLTVL.

The genes are TRBV7-8 and TRBJ2-2; TRBD1 is a possible D gene (7 bases). The CDR3 has 15 residues. Trimming removed 6 bases at V and 2 bases at J, with 13 bases between. CDR1 is SGHVS, CDR2 FQNEAQ, per germline. This chain's CDR3 is CASSRQGGNTGELFF. In DNA form, the CDR3 reads TGTGCCAGCAGTCGTCAGGGGGGAAACACCGGGGAGCTGTTTTTT.

The chain joins TRBV6-5 to TRBJ2-7, with 7 bases matching TRBD2. The CDR3 spans 15 residues. CDR1 MNHEY and CDR2 SVGAGI come from the germline V gene. V lost 6 bases to trimming and J lost 3 bases; unmatched junction nucleotides: 11. In nucleotides, the CDR3 is TGTGCCAGCAGGGAGACGGGAGGTCGGCACTACGAGCAGTACTTC. It is translated as CASRETGGRHYEQYF.

The chain carries TRBV7-6 and TRBJ2-3; 10 bases map to TRBD2. Germline lookup yields CDR1 SGHVS and CDR2 FNYEAQ. Unmatched junction bases numbered 11, after V lost 1 base and J lost 1 base. This CDR3 is built from 19 residues. The CDR3 loop reads CASSLEGASGSLGTDTQYF. The CDR3 region has the DNA TGTGCCAGCAGCTTAGAGGGGGCTAGCGGGAGCTTAGGCACAGATACGCAGTATTTT. Drawing the rest from reference TRBV7-6 and TRBJ2-3, the complete variable domain is GAGVSQSPRYKVTKRGQDVALRCDPISGHVSLYWYRQALGQGPEFLTYFNYEAQQDKSGLPNDRFSAERPEGSISTLTIQRTEQRDSAMYRCASSLEGASGSLGTDTQYFGPGTRLTVL.